This T cell receptor (beta chain) appears in the sequencing data of a study of OX40 agonist ivuxolimab in advanced cancers. For the study at large: Patients' therapy was ivuxolimab, an antibody that acts as an agonist of OX40 (CD134). At just under 85% male, the cohort had a mean age of approximately 60 years, ranging from 23 to 79. Findings and limits, study-wide: Determination of antigen specificity was not performed for the expanded peripheral T cells. Circulating CD4+ and CD8+ T cells showed clonal expansion by week 6 at 0.1 to 3.0 mg/kg.

The count of this clone is one. Its antigen is still unknown. Data came from immunoSEQ multiplex PCR; TCRdb stores just in-frame clones and leaves some out. The sample lists about 60,000 clones, about 90% occurring once. CDR3 length equals 13 residues. CDR1 is MDHEN and CDR2 is SYDVKM in the germline V gene. Trimming removed 3 bases from V and 8 bases from J, with 10 bases in between. Sequencing was performed on CD4+ or CD8+ T cells sorted from blood, taken in a trial of the OX40 agonist ivuxolimab. This clonotype originated in an adult with an advanced solid tumor such as melanoma, head and neck, liver or kidney cancer. This chain links TRBV28 with TRBJ1-4; possible D gene TRBD1, 6 bases. The CDR3 sequence: CASSFQGTEKLFF. The DNA for the CDR3 is TGTGCCAGCAGTTTCCAGGGGACGGAAAAACTGTTTTTT.